The clone carrying this T cell receptor beta chain showed up just a few times. This entry is derived from a study of blood T cells in healthy people across ages. The CDR3 spans 15 residues. The germline V gene encodes CDR1 DFQATT and CDR2 SNEGSKA (reference sequence). V dropped 0 bases and J dropped 3 bases, with 12 bases sitting between them. Primers used in a second PCR of roughly 6 to 11 cycles were a sample-barcoded 5' primer and a J-beta primer mix. The template-switch adaptor was a 5' adaptor with 12 random nucleotides. It tagged each cDNA molecule. A minimum of 2.5 million CDR3-containing paired-end reads was obtained for each sample. MiXCR, applied by TCRdb to the 5' RACE reads, yields one record per CDR3 protein. The sample lists 800,000 or so distinct CDR3 sequences, 20% to 25% occurring once. Collection of around 9.3 milliliters of peripheral blood was performed for each donor. These records were also assigned to another study, of T cells of mothers and their children.

The chain is built from TRBV20-1 and TRBJ2-1; no definite D call. The receptor's source is a boy aged 5 to 17 in good health. Sequenced material: blood. CDR3 coding DNA: TGCAGTGCTAGAGACTCGCTATGGGGCTACAATGAGCAGTTCTTC. It yields the protein CSARDSLWGYNEQFF.